This T cell receptor beta chain was recovered during a study of blood T cell repertoires in COVID-19 (dated by TCRdb to the early 2020s). For the study in its entirety: Collaborator samples came from the United States, Italy and Spain and covered acute and convalescent phases of COVID-19. The prospective study material was composed of cDNA or gDNA derived from T cells, B-cell-depleted T cells, or PBMCs. Deeply sampled blood TCRbeta repertoires from subjects exposed to, actively infected with, or recovered from COVID-19 were included in the dataset. A freely available public database, intended as a resource for researchers studying the immune response to SARS-CoV-2, is where the repertoires were released. The samples were drawn from the first 160 participants of the ongoing ImmuneRACE study and from roughly 1,300 subjects provided by 6 global collaborators. The sample metadata nearly always contained a de-identified subject ID, COVID-19 status, age in years and sex. Where available, HLA class I and class II types were obtained from metadata supplied by the sample provider rather than from assay-based typing.

TCRbeta CDR3 regions were amplified from genomic DNA by means of the immunoSEQ Assay, a bias-controlled multiplex PCR. In the source study's methods: The number of nucleated cells in each sample was estimated from the amplification of reference gene primers within the assay. To quantify the absolute abundance of each unique TCRbeta CDR3 rearrangement, sequence reads were collapsed and filtered. Productive Simpson clonality was computed per sample as the square root of Simpson's diversity index over productive rearrangements. The table comes from immuneACCESS by way of TCRdb, which keeps in-frame sequences with V and J called. Part of the clones is missing from these tables; in studies checked, under half for an unresolved V gene and the rest for unknown reasons. V, J and clone size derive from that table, while D and trimming were established from the DNA sequence. The sample yields about 170,000 clones; 83% were counted once. The ten biggest clones cover 2% to 2.5% of the sample.

Comment on this clone: Its target antigen remains unknown. There are no base qualities to consult, and no much larger clone falls within one base.

Beyond this particular receptor, the publication reports: The quantity of clinical and demographic metadata differed by source and by participant and was supplied without curation.

V sheds 0 bases and J sheds 3 bases, leaving 14 bases between their ends. Counted from cysteine to phenylalanine, this CDR3 has 17 amino acids. Only CDR3 DNA is held: 51 bases, read in frame from base 1. Based on the germline V gene (reference sequence), the CDR1 and CDR2 sequences are MNHEY and SMNVEV. Collaborating institutions collected whole blood in K2EDTA tubes following their own protocols. Collaborator samples were shipped for TCRbeta analysis as frozen whole blood, isolated PBMCs, or DNA extracted from either sample type. This TCR came from a woman of 80 years or more with acute or convalescent COVID-19. The source material was peripheral blood. This chain joins TRBV27 to TRBJ1-4, with no reliable assignment of the D segment. The DNA is TGTGCCAGCAGTTTATCCCAAACCCGGCGGCCTAATGAAAAACTGTTTTTT. Translated, this is CASSLSQTRRPNEKLFF.